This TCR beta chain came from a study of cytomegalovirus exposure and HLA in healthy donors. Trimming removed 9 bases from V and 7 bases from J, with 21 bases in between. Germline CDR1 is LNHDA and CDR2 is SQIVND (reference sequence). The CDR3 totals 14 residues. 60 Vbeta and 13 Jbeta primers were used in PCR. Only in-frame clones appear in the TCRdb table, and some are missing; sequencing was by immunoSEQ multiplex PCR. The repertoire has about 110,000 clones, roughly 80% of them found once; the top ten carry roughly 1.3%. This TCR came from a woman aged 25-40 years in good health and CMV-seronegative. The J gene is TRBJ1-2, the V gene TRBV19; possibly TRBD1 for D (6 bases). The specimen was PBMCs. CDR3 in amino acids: CASHSDGSRGGYTF. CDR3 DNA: TGTGCCAGCCACTCCGACGGGTCCAGGGGTGGCTACACCTTC. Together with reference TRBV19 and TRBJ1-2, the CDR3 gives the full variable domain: DGGITQSPKYLFRKEGQNVTLSCEQNLNHDAMYWYRQDPGQGLRLIYYSQIVNDFQKGDIAEGYSVSREKKESFPLTVTSAQKNPTAFYLCASHSDGSRGGYTFGSGTRLTVV.